The 8 T cell receptor beta chains listed next were all sequenced from one sample in a study of CD8+ T cells in alopecia areata. It was cDNA, reverse transcribed from extracted RNA, that served as the sequencing template. TCRdb's copy holds only in-frame clones and misses some; the assay was immunoSEQ multiplex PCR. Here the sample spans approximately 200,000 clones, about three fifths being singletons. Treatment defined: oral pan-JAK inhibitor, 5-10 mg twice daily. Sequencing was performed on CD4+ T cells sorted from blood, taken at week 4, from a patient treated with tofacitinib. Receptor source: a human donor with alopecia areata.

V and J are TRBV30 and TRBJ2-1; D is ambiguous. CDR3 length: 11 residues. Trimming cost V 0 bases and J 8 bases, with 5 bases left between them. The germline V gene encodes CDR1 GTSNPN and CDR2 SVGIG (reference sequence). The chain's CDR3 is CAWSVKDEQFF. CDR3 in DNA: TGTGCCTGGAGTGTGAAGGATGAGCAGTTCTTC.

The rearrangement joins TRBV29-1 to TRBJ1-1, with D perhaps matching TRBD1 (5 bases). Germline values: CDR1 SQVTM, CDR2 ANQGSEA. This CDR3 is built from 14 residues. The germline V and J ends were trimmed by 7 bases and 10 bases, with 25 bases remaining between them. The DNA of the CDR3 is TGCAGCGCCGAGGGTACAGGAAGCGGGGTTGGAGCTTTCTTT. It encodes CSAEGTGSGVGAFF.

In the case of this clone: Different DNA sequences within this sample yield the same CDR3. The chain uses TRBV29-1 and TRBJ1-2; no clear D gene. V was cut by 3 bases and J by 2 bases, with 4 bases left in between. This CDR3 contains 11 residues. Germline-derived CDR1 and CDR2 are SQVTM and ANQGSEA. CDR3: CSVEANYGYTF. CDR3 nucleotides: TGCAGCGTTGAGGCCAACTATGGCTACACCTTC.

This clone was observed a few times. The rearrangement uses TRBV29-1 and TRBJ2-3; no reliable D call. Germline V gene lookup returns CDR1 SQVTM and CDR2 ANQGSEA. The V and J ends lost 5 bases and 2 bases respectively, with 8 bases between them. This CDR3 has 12 amino acids. For the CDR3, the DNA is TGCAGCGTTAACTCCTTCACAGATACGCAGTATTTT. Its protein is CSVNSFTDTQYF.

V and J are TRBV19 and TRBJ1-6; D is perhaps TRBD1 (6 bases). The germline V and J ends were trimmed by 2 bases and 4 bases, with 15 bases remaining between them. This CDR3 is built from 17 residues. Germline V gene lookup returns CDR1 LNHDA and CDR2 SQIVND (reference sequence). CDR3 DNA: TGTGCCAGTAGTATAATCGCGGGGGCAGGATATAATTCACCCCTCCACTTT. This gives the protein CASSIIAGAGYNSPLHF. Using reference TRBV19 and TRBJ1-6 for the parts outside the CDR3, the full variable domain is DGGITQSPKYLFRKEGQNVTLSCEQNLNHDAMYWYRQDPGQGLRLIYYSQIVNDFQKGDIAEGYSVSREKKESFPLTVTSAQKNPTAFYLCASSIIAGAGYNSPLHFGNGTRLTVT.

The chain has TRBV5-1 and TRBJ2-5, with D possibly being TRBD1 (6 bases). The V gene's germline CDR1 is SGHRS and CDR2 YFSETQ. Between the trimmed V and J ends, which lost 5 bases and 2 bases, there was a span of 10 bases. The CDR3 has 13 amino acids. The chain's CDR3 is CASSWTVQETQYF. Here the CDR3 DNA reads TGCGCCAGCAGTTGGACAGTGCAAGAGACCCAGTACTTC. Based on the CDR3 plus reference TRBV5-1 and TRBJ2-5, the full variable domain is KAGVTQTPRYLIKTRGQQVTLSCSPISGHRSVSWYQQTPGQGLQFLFEYFSETQRNKGNFPGRFSGRQFSNSRSEMNVSTLELGDSALYLCASSWTVQETQYFGPGTRLLVL.

The rearrangement links TRBV7-9 to TRBJ2-5, with 8 bases fitting TRBD1. Trimming removed 1 base from V and 5 bases from J; junction bases left unmatched: 6. The CDR3 contains 15 residues. CDR1 and CDR2 from the germline V gene are SEHNR and FQNEAQ (reference sequence). CDR3 DNA: TGTGCCAGCAGCTTAGTCGCAGGGGGCGACGAGACCCAGTACTTC. Its protein product is CASSLVAGGDETQYF. Combining the CDR3 with reference TRBV7-9 and TRBJ2-5 gives the whole variable domain DTGVSQNPRHKITKRGQNVTFRCDPISEHNRLYWYRQTLGQGPEFLTYFQNEAQLEKSRLLSDRFSAERPKGSFSTLEIQRTEQGDSAMYLCASSLVAGGDETQYFGPGTRLLVL.

This clone was counted between two and nine times. The chain is built from TRBV30 and TRBJ1-2; TRBD1 might be the D (5 bases). The CDR3 consists of 15 residues. Trimming pared 2 bases from V and 4 bases from J, leaving 17 bases between. CDR1 is GTSNPN, CDR2 SVGIG, per germline (reference sequence). The CDR3 DNA follows: TGTGCCTGGAGTCTCCCGTCGGGACGGACCTATGGCTACACCTTC. Translated, it gives CAWSLPSGRTYGYTF.